A single sample gave rise to the 16 T cell receptor beta chains below, sequenced in a study of T cell responses to AZD1222 COVID-19 vaccine. Sequencing used immunoSEQ multiplex PCR; TCRdb keeps in-frame clones, though not all of them. This sample carries fewer than 200,000 clones, more than 80% of them seen once, and the ten largest clones take more than 3.5%. Sequencing was performed on peripheral blood, taken 28 days after the second dose of the MenACWY control vaccine. Every receptor here comes from an adult who received the MenACWY meningococcal vaccine as a control.

The CDR3 bases are TGTGCCACCAGTGGGGGGGGGCAAGAGACCCAGTACTTC. It translates to CATSGGGQETQYF. The chain joins TRBV24-1 to TRBJ2-5; TRBD2 aligns across 7 bases. Germline assignment: CDR1 KGHDR and CDR2 SFDVKD. The CDR3 covers 13 residues. With 5 bases clipped from V and 2 bases from J, the junction kept 1 base outside the gene matches.

This clone occurred once. The rearrangement joins TRBV27 to TRBJ2-1, with D unresolved. The CDR3 spans 13 residues. Trimming took off 4 bases at V and 8 bases at J, with 12 bases between the two ends. The germline V gene has CDR1 MNHEY and CDR2 SMNVEV (reference sequence). CDR3 in DNA: TGTGCCAGCAGTTCCATCAAGGGCTATGAGCAGTTCTTC. Its translation is CASSSIKGYEQFF.

The V call is TRBV3-1 (or the pseudogene TRBV3-2), the J call TRBJ2-3; 10 positions agree with TRBD2. Trimming removed 5 bases from V and 6 bases from J; junction bases left unmatched: 14. This CDR3 contains 17 residues. Germline CDR1 reads LGHDT; CDR2 reads YNNKEL (reference sequence). The CDR3 coding sequence is TGTGCCAGCAGCTCTTACGACAGCGGGAGGGCTGCCGATACGCAGTATTTT. Protein: CASSSYDSGRAADTQYF.

This clone appeared a single time. This CDR3 is CASRQGVQGSTEAFF. The CDR3 DNA is TGTGCCAGCAGACAAGGGGTCCAGGGGAGCACTGAAGCTTTCTTT. The chain links TRBV6-5 to TRBJ1-1, with D possibly TRBD1 on 6 matching bases. This CDR3 has 15 amino acids. The germline V gene encodes CDR1 MNHEY and CDR2 SVGAGI. V was cut by 6 bases and J by 4 bases, with 18 bases left in between.

The V call is TRBV11-2, the J call TRBJ1-2; unclear D gene. The length of the CDR3 is 13 residues. Germline lookup yields CDR1 SGHAT and CDR2 FQNNGV. Trimming cost V 4 bases and J 4 bases, with 10 bases left between them. The CDR3 loop is CASSSGVGYGYTF. In nucleotides, the CDR3 is TGTGCCAGCAGCTCCGGAGTGGGCTATGGCTACACCTTC.

This rearrangement joins TRBV18 to TRBJ1-2, with D maybe TRBD1 (6 bases). CDR3 length equals 16 residues. Germline-derived CDR1 and CDR2 are KGHSH and LQKENI. V was clipped by 4 bases and J by 6 bases, with 21 bases between them. CDR3 protein: CASSRIIGGQEDGYTF. Written as DNA, the CDR3 is TGTGCCAGCTCACGGATCATAGGGGGGCAGGAAGATGGCTACACCTTC.

The chain has TRBV24-1 and TRBJ1-4; D gene uncertain. The CDR3 extends over 15 amino acids. Per germline, CDR1 KGHDR and CDR2 SFDVKD. The V gene lost 3 bases and the J gene lost 3 bases, with 10 bases spanning the gap. The CDR3 DNA reads TGTGCCACCAGTGATGCCGGCACAGCTAATGAAAAACTGTTTTTT. As protein: CATSDAGTANEKLFF.

This clone was detected only once. This chain links TRBV5-1 with TRBJ2-3; D is uncertain. Trimming took off 0 bases at V and 4 bases at J, with 12 bases between the two ends. CDR3 length: 15 residues. CDR1 and CDR2 from the germline V gene are SGHRS and YFSETQ. In DNA form, the CDR3 reads TGCGCCAGCAGCTTGGACAGTATTAGCCCAGATACGCAGTATTTT. Its translation is CASSLDSISPDTQYF.

The rearrangement links TRBV5-5 to TRBJ1-2; D gene ambiguous. Germline V gene lookup returns CDR1 SGHKS and CDR2 YYEKEE (reference sequence). The CDR3 spans 10 residues. Trimming cost V 7 bases and J 8 bases, with 9 bases left between them. CDR3: CASEGKGYTF. The CDR3 coding sequence is TGTGCCAGCGAGGGTAAGGGCTACACCTTC. The whole variable domain, filled in from reference TRBV5-5 and TRBJ1-2, reads DAGVTQSPTHLIKTRGQQVTLRCSPISGHKSVSWYQQVLGQGPQFIFQYYEKEERGRGNFPDRFSARQFPNYSSELNVNALLLGDSALYLCASEGKGYTFGSGTRLTVV.

This chain connects TRBV10-3 to TRBJ1-2; TRBD1 matches 7 bases. Germline CDR1 is ENHRY and CDR2 is SYGVKD. Trimming removed 5 bases from V and 4 bases from J; junction bases left unmatched: 4. This CDR3 is built from 13 residues. In nucleotides, the CDR3 is TGTGCCATCAGTCCGGACAGGAGCTATGGCTACACCTTC. Translation: CAISPDRSYGYTF.

A remark on this clone: Other DNA sequences in the same sample also yield this CDR3. V gene TRBV6-5 combines with J gene TRBJ2-7; D possibly corresponds to TRBD1 (6 bases). Germline-derived CDR1 and CDR2 are MNHEY and SVGAGI. Trimming took 8 bases from V and 1 from J, leaving 12 bases between them. The CDR3 is 13 residues long. CDR3 DNA: TGTGCCAGCTCTCTCGACAGGTCCTACGAGCAGTACTTC. This gives the protein CASSLDRSYEQYF.

The chain carries TRBV5-6 and TRBJ1-2; D uncertain. Germline V CDR1 and CDR2: SGHDT, YYEEEE. This CDR3 has 15 residues. V gave up 5 bases and J gave up 0 bases, with 14 bases separating them. CDR3 region: CASRLRRRANYGYTF. The CDR3 DNA follows: TGTGCCAGCAGGTTACGACGGAGAGCTAACTATGGCTACACCTTC.

The CDR3 reads CASSYGAGLTDTQYF. In nucleotides, the CDR3 is TGTGCCAGCAGTTACGGCGCAGGGCTCACAGATACGCAGTATTTT. The chain is built from TRBV6-2 or TRBV6-3 and TRBJ2-3; a weak D match, TRBD1 (5 bases). Trimming cost V 2 bases and J 2 bases, with 11 bases left between them. Germline V lookup: CDR1 MNHEY, CDR2 SVGEGT. The CDR3 totals 15 residues.

This chain links TRBV7-2 with TRBJ1-2; 7 bases map to TRBD1. Germline assignment: CDR1 SGHTA and CDR2 FQGNSA. V shed 4 bases and J 6 bases; nucleotides not matched to a gene: 8. The CDR3 sequence is 14 residues long. CDR3 sequence (DNA): TGTGCCAGCAGCTCTGGACAGGTCCTCAATGGCTACACCTTC. As protein: CASSSGQVLNGYTF. Combining the CDR3 with reference TRBV7-2 and TRBJ1-2 gives the whole variable domain GAGVSQSPSNKVTEKGKDVELRCDPISGHTALYWYRQSLGQGLEFLIYFQGNSAPDKSGLPSDRFSAERTGGSVSTLTIQRTQQEDSAVYLCASSSGQVLNGYTFGSGTRLTVV.

The chain employs TRBV7-9 and TRBJ1-4, with D perhaps TRBD1 (5 bases). This CDR3 region has 13 residues. Germline-derived CDR1 and CDR2 are SEHNR and FQNEAQ (reference sequence). V gave up 2 bases and J gave up 8 bases, with 9 bases separating them. CDR3 DNA sequence: TGTGCCAGCAGCTTAATACGGGGGGAAAAACTGTTTTTT. This encodes CASSLIRGEKLFF. Full variable domain (outside the CDR3, taken from reference TRBV7-9 and TRBJ1-4): DTGVSQNPRHKITKRGQNVTFRCDPISEHNRLYWYRQTLGQGPEFLTYFQNEAQLEKSRLLSDRFSAERPKGSFSTLEIQRTEQGDSAMYLCASSLIRGEKLFFGSGTQLSVL.

The chain recombines TRBV28 with TRBJ2-5, with TRBD2 matching 15 bases. Per the germline V gene, CDR1 is MDHEN and CDR2 is SYDVKM. This CDR3 contains 17 residues. The V and J ends lost 8 bases and 7 bases, in that order; junction bases with no gene match: 14. The CDR3 sequence is CASAEDGTSGRLVTQYF. Here the CDR3 DNA reads TGTGCCAGCGCGGAAGACGGGACTAGCGGGAGGTTAGTGACCCAGTACTTC.